Each of the 13 T cell receptor beta chains below was sequenced from the same sample in a study of blood T cell repertoires in COVID-19. Profiled with immunoSEQ multiplex PCR; TCRdb holds only in-frame clones, not every one. The data contain 100,000 to 150,000 clones, about 83% of them singletons. The material sequenced was peripheral blood. The receptor set was obtained from a man aged 60 to 69 with acute or convalescent COVID-19.

The gene calls are TRBV27 and TRBJ2-1; D gene unclear. V lost 3 bases to trimming and J lost 7 bases, with 7 bases between them. This CDR3 spans 12 amino acids. Germline V gene sequence: CDR1 MNHEY, CDR2 SMNVEV (reference sequence). Here the CDR3 reads CASSFNSNEQFF. CDR3 bases: TGTGCCAGCAGTTTTAATTCGAATGAGCAGTTCTTC.

The chain combines TRBV6-5 with TRBJ2-2, with TRBD1 matching 7 bases. From germline, CDR1 is MNHEY and CDR2 SVGAGI. This CDR3 spans 13 amino acids. Germline trimming cut 6 bases from V and 7 bases from J; bases unmatched to any gene: 5. CDR3 residues: CASSGQVHGELFF. DNA of the CDR3: TGTGCCAGCAGCGGACAGGTTCACGGGGAGCTGTTTTTT.

The chain links TRBV27 to TRBJ2-7; 8 nucleotides agree with TRBD1. CDR1 and CDR2 (germline): MNHEY, SMNVEV (reference sequence). The junction had 6 bases not matched to a gene; V was cut back by 5 bases and J by 3 bases. The CDR3 is 14 amino acids. The CDR3 here is CASSPGQGYYEQYF. CDR3 DNA sequence: TGTGCCAGCAGTCCAGGACAGGGATACTACGAGCAGTACTTC.

The chain is built from TRBV30 and TRBJ2-3; 10 positions match TRBD2. The CDR3 extends over 13 amino acids. V dropped 8 bases and J dropped 2; count of bases not matched to a gene: 4. Germline V gene sequence: CDR1 GTSNPN, CDR2 SVGIG (reference sequence). The CDR3 DNA reads as TGTGCCCGTACTAGCGGGAACACAGATACGCAGTATTTT. This gives the protein CARTSGNTDTQYF.

The rearrangement uses TRBV6-5 and TRBJ1-1; the D is unclear. The V end was cut by 2 bases, the J end by 2 bases, with 9 bases between. This CDR3 is 14 amino acids long. Germline assignment: CDR1 MNHEY and CDR2 SVGAGI. CDR3 protein: CASSYTQANTEAFF. As DNA, the CDR3 is TGTGCCAGCAGTTACACCCAGGCAAACACTGAAGCTTTCTTT.

This chain connects TRBV28 to TRBJ2-2; 12 bases map to TRBD2. Germline CDR1 and CDR2: MDHEN and SYDVKM. The V and J ends lost 2 bases and 4 bases, in that order; junction bases with no gene match: 2. The CDR3 is 16 residues long. The chain's CDR3 is CASSLLAGGSTGELFF. Here the CDR3 DNA reads TGTGCCAGCAGTTTACTAGCGGGAGGGAGCACCGGGGAGCTGTTTTTT.

This clone was counted between two and nine times. The chain employs TRBV19 and TRBJ2-1; no clear D gene. The CDR3 consists of 13 residues. The germline CDR1 and CDR2 sequences are LNHDA and SQIVND (reference sequence). V gave up 5 bases and J gave up 6 bases, with 11 bases separating them. CDR3 in amino acids: CASSPRTVNEQFF. The DNA for the CDR3 is TGTGCCAGTAGTCCACGAACGGTCAATGAGCAGTTCTTC.

This chain uses TRBV5-1 with TRBJ1-4, with a weak D call TRBD1 (6 bases). Trimming shortened V by 0 bases and J by 4 bases, and 10 bases separated the two germline ends. From germline, CDR1 is SGHRS and CDR2 YFSETQ. This CDR3 contains 15 residues. The CDR3 loop reads CASSLGQAGNEKLFF. The CDR3, as DNA: TGCGCCAGCAGCTTGGGACAGGCGGGTAATGAAAAACTGTTTTTT.

The V call is TRBV2, the J call TRBJ1-2; no reliable D call. The CDR3 has 15 residues. Per germline, CDR1 SNHLY and CDR2 FYNNEI. The V gene lost 7 bases and the J gene lost 8 bases, with 23 bases spanning the gap. CDR3 sequence: CASILNRQASIGYTF. CDR3 coding DNA: TGTGCCAGCATATTAAACAGACAAGCCTCTATCGGCTACACCTTC.

The rearrangement links TRBV7-3 to TRBJ2-1, with 12 bases matching TRBD2. The CDR3 has 15 residues. The ends lost 2 bases at V and 6 bases at J; junction bases unmatched: 2. CDR1 and CDR2 from the germline V gene are SGHTA and FQGTGA. The CDR3 nucleotides are TGTGCCAGCAGCTTAGAGGGACTAGCGGGCAATGAGCAGTTCTTC. It codes for CASSLEGLAGNEQFF.

The genes are TRBV28 and TRBJ2-7, with 9 bases aligning to TRBD2. The CDR3 covers 13 residues. J lost 7 bases, V lost 1 base, and 2 bases had no gene match. Germline loops: CDR1 MDHEN, CDR2 SYDVKM. CDR3 sequence: CASSLLAGGEQYF. DNA of the CDR3: TGTGCCAGCAGTTTATTGGCGGGAGGGGAGCAGTACTTC. The variable domain in full, with the rest retrieved from reference TRBV28 and TRBJ2-7, is DVKVTQSSRYLVKRTGEKVFLECVQDMDHENMFWYRQDPGLGLRLIYFSYDVKMKEKGDIPEGYSVSREKKERFSLILESASTNQTSMYLCASSLLAGGEQYFGPGTRLTVT.

This clone was seen only a few times. CDR3 sequence reads: CASSLMADQETQYF. CDR3 nucleotide sequence: TGCGCCAGCAGCTTGATGGCAGATCAAGAGACCCAGTACTTC. The V call is TRBV5-1, the J call TRBJ2-5; no clear D. V lost 1 base and J lost 2, with 9 bases in between. CDR3 length: 14 amino acids. The germline V gene encodes CDR1 SGHRS and CDR2 YFSETQ.

V is TRBV4-1 and J is TRBJ1-4, with TRBD1 as a possible D gene (6 bases). Germline-derived CDR1 and CDR2 are MGHRA and YSYEKL. Trimming took off 1 base at V and 2 bases at J, with 8 bases between the two ends. This CDR3 contains 15 residues. CDR3: CASSQGTATNEKLFF. Written as DNA, the CDR3 is TGCGCCAGCAGCCAAGGGACAGCCACTAATGAAAAACTGTTTTTT.